This T cell receptor (beta chain) was captured in a study of graft-versus-host responses after intestinal transplantation (dated by TCRdb to about 2021). With regard to the full study: Recipients received multivisceral, liver-intestinal, or isolated intestinal transplants. All recipients received anti-thymocyte globulin induction followed by maintenance tacrolimus and steroids for about three years. Graft-versus-host and host-versus-graft alloreactive T cell clones were tracked in the graft, circulation and bone marrow after intestinal transplantation using bulk TCR-beta CDR3 sequencing. To identify alloreactive clones, pre-transplant mixed lymphocyte reaction products were sequenced and compared with unstimulated pre-transplant donor and recipient T cells. The cohort enrolled 20 to 25 intestinal transplant recipients including one retransplant, and a few patients lacking pretransplant specimens were excluded. A peak of at least 4% donor T cells among recipient peripheral blood mononuclear cells was the definition used for donor T cell macrochimerism. Rather than being sequenced by the commercial service, samples from three later patients were sequenced in-house on an Illumina MiSeq and processed with MiXCR. The full study reports these points: The conclusions were limited by the relatively low number and heterogeneity of the intestinal transplant patients. High GvH to HvG T cell clonal ratios were observed in the allografts of patients with donor T cell macrochimerism. Early after transplant, peak levels of circulating GvH clones were found to be associated with declines in HvG clones. GvH clones were detected in recipient bone marrow, and some appeared earlier in ileal mucosa or blood, consistent with an intestinal mucosal origin.

This clone has more than one count but fewer than ten. Base quality data are lacking; no much larger clone is found one base away. For CDR1 and CDR2, the germline V gene lists ENHRY and SYGVKD. Trimming at the junction amounts to 1 base on V and 4 bases on J, and the germline ends lie 7 bases apart. Counted from cysteine to phenylalanine, this CDR3 has 13 amino acids. Only the CDR3 portion is preserved as DNA: 39 bases, with reading frame beginning at the first base. Interpreted using the paper, the time point label stands for: cells obtained before transplantation from donor or recipient. In mixed lymphocyte reactions, some 200,000 CFSE-labeled pre-transplant responders were plated with some 200,000 irradiated violet-dye-labeled stimulators and cultured for 6 days. After the mixed lymphocyte reaction, proliferating CD3+CD4+CFSE-low and CD3+CD8+CFSE-low responder cells were FACS-sorted on a BD Influx sorter.

Receptor amplification or capture employed the immunoSEQ multiplex PCR assay. For most patients, genomic DNA was isolated with the Qiagen DNeasy Blood and Tissue Kit and shipped frozen to Adaptive Biotechnologies for TCR sequencing. For most patients, genomic DNA was subjected to high-throughput TCR-beta CDR3 sequencing by Adaptive Biotechnologies. On the study's bioinformatics: Adaptive's ImmunoSEQ software was the source of the TCR sequencing data for about 20 patients, while a few other patients were processed with MiXCR and VDJtools. CD4 versus CD8 sorting errors were corrected by removing sequences found in both subsets at a frequency ratio below 5:1. CDR3 nucleotide sequences shared between donor and recipient were removed because their origin could not be assigned. To count as alloreactive, a clone needed at least 2-fold expansion over unstimulated cells and a minimum CFSE-low frequency of 0.002% (template counts) or 0.001% (read counts). Mappable clones were those detected in sequenced pre-transplant spleen, lymph node, or MLR CFSE-low populations of the donor or recipient. The cumulative frequency of alloreactive clones was calculated as a percentage of all sequences, weighted by copy number. TCRdb retrieved this table from immuneACCESS and kept in-frame rearrangements only. Not all clones are present; in checked studies, unresolved V genes account for under half, and no reason is known for the remainder. The V and J calls and clone size are taken from that table; D and trimming were inferred from the DNA. Here the sample has some 7,000 clones; 30% to 35% occur a single time. The ten largest clones represent around 4% of the sample.

The source material was alloreactive CD8+ T cells from a mixed lymphocyte reaction culture, sampled before transplantation. The cell subset or site tag for this specimen amounts to: CFSE-low proliferating T cells sorted from roughly six-day pre-transplant mixed lymphocyte reaction (GvH or HvG direction). This chain joins TRBV10-3 to TRBJ1-1; no D gene can be assigned with confidence. The TCR comes from a human patient who was an organ donor for intestinal transplantation. The CDR3 corresponds to CAISELAGTEAFF. The base sequence is TGTGCCATCAGTGAGTTGGCAGGCACTGAAGCTTTCTTT.